This T cell receptor (beta chain) is from a study of T cells after yellow fever vaccination. Across the whole study: Fractions low in cell number were prepared with SMART-Seq v4 Ultra Low Input.

In TCRdb, the 5' RACE reads were re-called with MiXCR into one record per CDR3 protein. The sample records approximately 580,000 distinct CDR3 sequences, about a sixth being singletons. The germline V gene has CDR1 LNHNV and CDR2 YYDKDF (reference sequence). The V gene lost 0 bases and the J gene lost 6 bases, with 7 bases spanning the gap. CDR3 length: 13 residues. The study, taken as a whole, reports: Most primary-vaccination clones recurred post-booster (approximately 96% CD4, about 90% CD8).

On this clonotype: The antigen is unknown.

V gene TRBV15 combines with J gene TRBJ2-3; D is unresolved. This clonotype originated in a man between 18 and 35 years old who received the YFV17D yellow fever vaccine. The material sequenced was PBMCs, taken about 5 days after the first yellow fever vaccination. This CDR3 is CATSRDVMDTQYF. CDR3 DNA sequence: TGTGCCACCAGCAGAGACGTTATGGATACGCAGTATTTT.